This TCR beta chain is from a study of blood T cell repertoires in COVID-19 (dated by TCRdb to 2020 to 2021). Turning to the overall study: For ImmuneRACE Cohort 3, a participant was defined as recovered based on two consecutive negative NP/OP PCR tests, clearance by a healthcare professional, or resolution of symptoms. The dataset comprised deeply sampled blood TCRbeta repertoires from subjects exposed to, actively infected with, or recovered from COVID-19. Where available, HLA class I and class II types were taken from metadata supplied by the sample provider and were not determined by assay-based typing. Samples were obtained from the ongoing ImmuneRACE study (first 160 participants) and from 1,254 subjects provided by 6 global collaborators. The repertoires were made available in a free public database intended to serve as a resource for research on the immune response to SARS-CoV-2. A de-identified subject ID, COVID-19 status, age in years and sex were almost always included in the sample metadata. The prospective study material was composed of cDNA or gDNA derived from T cells, B-cell-depleted T cells, or PBMCs. The collaborator samples originated in the United States, Italy and Spain and spanned the acute and convalescent phases of COVID-19. Results the study describes overall, beyond this receptor: How much clinical and demographic metadata was included differed by source and by participant, and the metadata was provided uncurated.

The immunoSEQ Assay, a bias-controlled multiplex PCR, was used to amplify TCRbeta CDR3 regions from genomic DNA. The authors' pipeline ran thus. Nucleated cell counts per sample were estimated from amplification of reference gene primers within the assay. To quantify the absolute abundance of each unique TCRbeta CDR3 rearrangement, sequence reads were collapsed and filtered. For each sample, productive Simpson clonality was calculated by taking the square root of Simpson's diversity index across productive rearrangements. TCRdb took over this immuneACCESS table, retaining in-frame rearrangements with V and J assigned. Such tables are incomplete; in checked studies, under half of the missing clones stem from an unresolved V gene, and the remainder is unexplained. From that table come the V and J calls and clone size; the DNA was used to work out D and trimming. The sample table shows roughly 190,000 clones, and about 86% are seen once. The ten largest clones take up roughly 24% of the sample.

According to the germline V gene, CDR1 reads ENHRY and CDR2 reads SYGVKD. Between the V and J ends, shortened by 3 bases and 3 bases respectively, the junction contains 12 bases. The CDR3 sequence holds 15 residues, the cysteine and phenylalanine included. Of the read, only the CDR3 DNA is kept; its 45 bases are in frame from base 1. In the prospective study, participants were roughly 18 to 100 years old, resided in fewer than 25 geographic areas of the United States, and were enrolled through a virtual design. In the prospective study, participants were assigned to cohorts based on the clinical history participants reported in a screening survey and a study questionnaire. In the prospective study, whole blood, serum and a nasopharyngeal or oropharyngeal swab were collected from each participant by mobile phlebotomists. Additional blood draws and questionnaires over an approximately two-month period could optionally be provided by prospective study participants. Before DNA extraction, prospective study blood samples were shipped either frozen or at room temperature.

As to this clone: The specificity of this receptor is unknown. No much larger clone is present one base from it, and per-base qualities are unavailable.

Input material: PBMCs or T cells enriched from blood (not recorded which). This sequence originates from a woman aged 35 to 49 in a cohort exposed to, infected with or recovered from COVID-19 (not recorded which). This receptor chain uses TRBV10-3 and TRBJ1-5, with a weak D call of TRBD1 (6 bases match). The nucleotide sequence reads TGTGCCATCAGTGAAGGTCAGGGGACCAATCAGCCCCAGCATTTT. Its coded protein is CAISEGQGTNQPQHF.